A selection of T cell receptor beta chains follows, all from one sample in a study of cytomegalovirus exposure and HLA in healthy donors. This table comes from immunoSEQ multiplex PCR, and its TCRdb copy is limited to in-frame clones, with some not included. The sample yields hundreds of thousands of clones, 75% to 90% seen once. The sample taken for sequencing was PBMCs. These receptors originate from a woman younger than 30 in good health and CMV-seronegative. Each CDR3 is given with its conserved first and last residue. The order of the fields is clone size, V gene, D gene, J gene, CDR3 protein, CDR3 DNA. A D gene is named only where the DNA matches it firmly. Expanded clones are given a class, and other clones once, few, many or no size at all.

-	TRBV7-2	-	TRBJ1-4	CASSRGNEKLFF	TGTGCCAGCAGCAGGGGCAATGAAAAACTGTTTTTT
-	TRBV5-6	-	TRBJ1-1	CASSSKQGRGNTEAFF	TGTGCCAGCAGCTCGAAACAGGGAAGGGGAAACACTGAAGCTTTCTTT
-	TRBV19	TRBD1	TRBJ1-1	CASTPGTGNTEAFF	TGTGCCAGTACTCCCGGGACAGGGAACACTGAAGCTTTCTTT
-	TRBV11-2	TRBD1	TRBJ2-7	CASSVTSGTASYEQYF	TGTGCCAGCAGCGTCACATCCGGGACAGCTAGTTACGAGCAGTACTTC
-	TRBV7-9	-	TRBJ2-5	CASSLGLYRQETQYF	TGTGCCAGCAGCTTAGGTCTATACAGGCAAGAGACCCAGTACTTC
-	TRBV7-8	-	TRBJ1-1	CASSLGRSGGGNTEAFF	TGTGCCAGCAGCTTAGGCAGAAGCGGGGGCGGGAACACTGAAGCTTTCTTT
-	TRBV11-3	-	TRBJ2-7	CASSSYSRLEQYF	TGTGCCAGCAGCTCCTATTCCCGTCTCGAGCAGTACTTC
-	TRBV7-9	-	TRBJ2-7	CASSSFAGRALEQYF	TGTGCCAGCAGCTCGTTCGCGGGCCGAGCCCTCGAGCAGTACTTC
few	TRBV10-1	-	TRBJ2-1	CASRKGGGSYNEQFF	TGCGCCAGCAGGAAGGGGGGGGGCTCCTACAATGAGCAGTTCTTC
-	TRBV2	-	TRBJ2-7	CASSTQGFAEQYF	TGTGCCAGCAGTACACAGGGTTTCGCCGAGCAGTACTTC
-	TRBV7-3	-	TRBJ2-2	CATQRTPNTGELFF	TGTGCCACCCAAAGGACTCCGAACACCGGGGAGCTGTTTTTT
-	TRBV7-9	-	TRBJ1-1	CASSLVQTGPEAFF	TGTGCCAGCAGCTTAGTTCAAACAGGGCCTGAGGCTTTCTTT
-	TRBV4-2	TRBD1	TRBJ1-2	CASSQGTGVIYVYTF	TGTGCCAGCAGCCAAGGTACAGGGGTTATCTATGTCTACACCTTC
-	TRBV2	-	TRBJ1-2	CASREVNNYGYTF	TGTGCCAGCAGGGAGGTTAACAACTATGGCTACACCTTC
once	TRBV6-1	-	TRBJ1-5	CASSENSNNQPQHF	TGTGCCAGCAGTGAGAACTCTAACAATCAGCCCCAGCATTTT
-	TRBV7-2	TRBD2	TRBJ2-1	CASSSVGLAGGYNEQFF	TGTGCCAGCAGCTCGGTCGGACTAGCGGGGGGGTACAATGAGCAGTTCTTC
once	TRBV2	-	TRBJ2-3	CASSEETGDTQYF	TGTGCCAGCAGTGAAGAGACTGGTGATACGCAGTATTTT
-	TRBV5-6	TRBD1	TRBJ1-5	CASSLAGTGVRNQPQHF	TGTGCCAGCAGCTTGGCTGGGACAGGGGTCCGCAATCAGCCCCAGCATTTT
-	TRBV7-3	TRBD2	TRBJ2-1	CASSRKHRTSGIHNEQFF	TGTGCCAGCAGCCGGAAACATCGGACTAGCGGTATCCACAATGAGCAGTTCTTC
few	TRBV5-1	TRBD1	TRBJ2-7	CASSARTGVPYEQYF	TGCGCCAGCAGCGCCAGAACAGGGGTCCCCTACGAGCAGTACTTC
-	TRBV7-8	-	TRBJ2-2	CATGGVLRVPYTGELFF	TGTGCCACTGGTGGCGTCCTCCGGGTTCCTTACACCGGGGAGCTGTTTTTT
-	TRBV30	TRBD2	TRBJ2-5	CAWTSGRETQYF	TGTGCCTGGACTAGCGGGAGAGAGACCCAGTACTTC
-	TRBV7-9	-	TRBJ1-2	CASSLESRGSGYTF	TGTGCCAGCAGCTTAGAGTCGCGGGGATCGGGCTACACCTTC
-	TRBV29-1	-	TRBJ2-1	CSGRQEPFNEQFF	TGCAGCGGCCGACAGGAGCCCTTCAATGAGCAGTTCTTC
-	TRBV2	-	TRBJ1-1	CASSSWEGTEAFF	TGTGCCAGCAGCTCATGGGAGGGGACTGAAGCTTTCTTT
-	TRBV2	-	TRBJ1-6	CASSDGSRSHSPLHF	TGTGCCAGCAGTGATGGATCGAGGTCTCATTCACCCCTCCACTTT